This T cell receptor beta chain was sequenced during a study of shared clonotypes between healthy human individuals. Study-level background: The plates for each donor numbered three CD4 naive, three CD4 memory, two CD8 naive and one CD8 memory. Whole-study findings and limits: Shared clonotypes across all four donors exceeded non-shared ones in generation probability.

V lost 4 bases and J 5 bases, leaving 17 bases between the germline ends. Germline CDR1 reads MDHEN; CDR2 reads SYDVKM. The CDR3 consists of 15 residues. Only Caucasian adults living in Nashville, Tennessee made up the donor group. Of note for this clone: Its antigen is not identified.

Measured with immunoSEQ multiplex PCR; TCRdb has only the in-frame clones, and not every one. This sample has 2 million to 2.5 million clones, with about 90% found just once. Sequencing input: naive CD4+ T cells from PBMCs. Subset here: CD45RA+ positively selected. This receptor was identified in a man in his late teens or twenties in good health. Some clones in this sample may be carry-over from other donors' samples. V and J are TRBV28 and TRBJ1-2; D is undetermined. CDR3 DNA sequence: TGTGCCAGCAGTTCCGTGGGGAGCCCTAGGTATGGCTACACCTTC. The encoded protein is CASSSVGSPRYGYTF.